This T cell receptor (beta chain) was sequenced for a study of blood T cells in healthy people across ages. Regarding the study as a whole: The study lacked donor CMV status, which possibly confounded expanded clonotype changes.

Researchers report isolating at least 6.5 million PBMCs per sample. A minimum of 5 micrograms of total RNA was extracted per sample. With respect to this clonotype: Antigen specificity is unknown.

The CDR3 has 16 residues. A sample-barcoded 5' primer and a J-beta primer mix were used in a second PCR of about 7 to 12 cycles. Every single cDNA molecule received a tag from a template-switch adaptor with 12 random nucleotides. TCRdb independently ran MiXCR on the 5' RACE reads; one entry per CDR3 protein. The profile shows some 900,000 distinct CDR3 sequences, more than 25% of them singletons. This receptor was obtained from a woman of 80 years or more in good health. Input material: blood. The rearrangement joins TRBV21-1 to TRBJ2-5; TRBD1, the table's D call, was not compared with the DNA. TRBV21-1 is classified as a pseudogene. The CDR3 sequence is CASSKGPGGGQETQYF. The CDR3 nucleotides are TGTGCCAGCAGCAAAGGACCAGGGGGGGGCCAAGAGACCCAGTACTTC.